This T cell receptor (beta chain) was captured by sequencing in a study of cytotoxic CD8 clonotypes in ibrutinib-treated CLL. The table came from immunoSEQ multiplex PCR; TCRdb's copy has only in-frame clones and leaves some out. The table has 70,000 to 80,000 clones, less than 85% seen once. V was clipped by 2 bases and J by 4 bases, with 13 bases between them. The CDR3 has 15 amino acids. From germline, CDR1 is SGHRS and CDR2 YFSETQ. The sample here was PBMCs, taken after 24 months of ibrutinib treatment. This chain joins TRBV5-1 and TRBJ2-1; perhaps TRBD2 as D (5 bases). This clonotype was obtained from a human donor with chronic lymphocytic leukemia. The CDR3 reads CASSFGSAVYNEQFF. For the CDR3, the DNA is TGCGCCAGCAGCTTCGGTTCAGCGGTATACAATGAGCAGTTCTTC.